This T cell receptor beta chain came from a study of cytomegalovirus exposure and HLA in healthy donors. Germline-derived CDR1 and CDR2 are MNHNS and SASEGT. The CDR3 length is 15 residues. Trimming removed 4 bases from V and 3 bases from J; junction bases left unmatched: 6. PCR employed 60 Vbeta and 13 Jbeta primers. The protocol was immunoSEQ multiplex PCR, while the TCRdb copy is restricted to in-frame clones and leaves out a portion. Here the sample spans 100,000 to 150,000 clones, around 70% being singletons. The chain carries TRBV6-1 and TRBJ2-7; 10 bases are shared with TRBD2. This clonotype originated in a middle-aged man in good health and CMV-seropositive. Sequencing was performed on PBMCs. The CDR3 loop reads CASSVITSGVYEQYF. The DNA for the CDR3 is TGTGCCAGCAGTGTCATCACTAGCGGGGTCTACGAGCAGTACTTC.